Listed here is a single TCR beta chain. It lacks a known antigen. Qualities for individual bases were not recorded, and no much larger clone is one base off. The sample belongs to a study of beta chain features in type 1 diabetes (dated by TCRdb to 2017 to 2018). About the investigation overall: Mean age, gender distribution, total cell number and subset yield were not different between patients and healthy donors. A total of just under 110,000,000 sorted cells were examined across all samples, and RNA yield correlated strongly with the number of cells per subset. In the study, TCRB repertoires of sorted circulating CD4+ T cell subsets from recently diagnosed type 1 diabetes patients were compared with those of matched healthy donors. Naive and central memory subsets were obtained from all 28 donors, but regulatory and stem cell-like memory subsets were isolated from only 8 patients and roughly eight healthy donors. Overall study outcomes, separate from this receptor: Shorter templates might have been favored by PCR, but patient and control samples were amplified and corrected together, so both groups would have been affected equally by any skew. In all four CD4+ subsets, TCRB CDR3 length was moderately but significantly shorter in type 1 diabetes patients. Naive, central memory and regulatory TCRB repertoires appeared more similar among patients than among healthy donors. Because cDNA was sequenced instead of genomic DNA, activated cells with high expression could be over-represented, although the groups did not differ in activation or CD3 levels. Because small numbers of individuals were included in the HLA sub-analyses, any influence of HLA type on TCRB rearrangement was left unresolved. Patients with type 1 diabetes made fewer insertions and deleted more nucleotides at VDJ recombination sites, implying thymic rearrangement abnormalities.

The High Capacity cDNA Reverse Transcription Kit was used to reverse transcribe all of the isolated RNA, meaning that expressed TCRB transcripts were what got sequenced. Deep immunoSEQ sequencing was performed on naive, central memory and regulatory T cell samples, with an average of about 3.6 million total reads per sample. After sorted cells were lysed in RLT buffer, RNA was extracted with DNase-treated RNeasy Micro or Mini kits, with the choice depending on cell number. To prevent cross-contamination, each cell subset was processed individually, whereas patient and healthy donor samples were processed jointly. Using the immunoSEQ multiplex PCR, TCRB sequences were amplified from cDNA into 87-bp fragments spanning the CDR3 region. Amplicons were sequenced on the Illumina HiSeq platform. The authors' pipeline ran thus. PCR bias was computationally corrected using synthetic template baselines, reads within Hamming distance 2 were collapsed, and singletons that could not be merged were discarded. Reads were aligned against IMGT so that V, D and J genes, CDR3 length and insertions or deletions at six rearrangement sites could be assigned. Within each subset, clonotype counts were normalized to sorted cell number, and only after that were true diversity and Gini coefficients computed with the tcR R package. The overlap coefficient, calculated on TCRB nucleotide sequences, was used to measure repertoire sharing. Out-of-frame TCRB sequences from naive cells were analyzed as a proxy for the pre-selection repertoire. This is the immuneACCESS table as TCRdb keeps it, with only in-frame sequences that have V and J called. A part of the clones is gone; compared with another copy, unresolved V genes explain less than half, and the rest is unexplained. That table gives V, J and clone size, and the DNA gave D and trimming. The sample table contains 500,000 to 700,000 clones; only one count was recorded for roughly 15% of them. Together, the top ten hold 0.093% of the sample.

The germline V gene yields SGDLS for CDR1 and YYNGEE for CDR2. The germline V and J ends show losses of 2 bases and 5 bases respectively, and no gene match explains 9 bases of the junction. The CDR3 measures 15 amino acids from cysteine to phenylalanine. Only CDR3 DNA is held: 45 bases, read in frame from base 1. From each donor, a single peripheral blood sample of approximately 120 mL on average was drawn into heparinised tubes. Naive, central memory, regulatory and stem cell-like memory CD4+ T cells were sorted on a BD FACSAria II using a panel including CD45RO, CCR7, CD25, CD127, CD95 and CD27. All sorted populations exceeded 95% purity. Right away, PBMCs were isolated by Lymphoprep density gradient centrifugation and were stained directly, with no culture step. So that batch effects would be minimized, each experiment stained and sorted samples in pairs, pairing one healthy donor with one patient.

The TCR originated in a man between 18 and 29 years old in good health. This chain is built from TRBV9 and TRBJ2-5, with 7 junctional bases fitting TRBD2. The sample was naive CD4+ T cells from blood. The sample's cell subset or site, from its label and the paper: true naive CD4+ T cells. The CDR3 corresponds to CASSVHGLAVETQYF. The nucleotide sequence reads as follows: TGTGCCAGCAGCGTTCATGGGCTAGCGGTGGAGACCCAGTACTTC.